This T cell receptor beta chain was identified during a study of CD8 T cells in Susac syndrome. cDNA came from around 0.54 to 1 ug RNA primed by random hexamers. TCRdb reprocessed the immunoSEQ multiplex PCR reads via MiXCR and lists one record per CDR3 protein. The sample holds some 170,000 distinct CDR3 sequences, 94% seen once. The CDR3 consists of 12 residues. Trimming took 3 bases from V and 16 from J; bases not matched to a gene: 4. Per germline, CDR1 LNHDA and CDR2 SQIVND (reference sequence). This TCR was recovered from a human donor with multiple sclerosis. The rearrangement uses TRBV19 and TRBJ2-1; 12 nucleotides align to TRBD2. Sequencing input: CD4+ T cells from PBMCs. The CDR3 region is CASSMTSGSPFF. The DNA for the CDR3 is TGTGCCAGTAGTATGACTAGCGGGAGCCCATTCTTC.